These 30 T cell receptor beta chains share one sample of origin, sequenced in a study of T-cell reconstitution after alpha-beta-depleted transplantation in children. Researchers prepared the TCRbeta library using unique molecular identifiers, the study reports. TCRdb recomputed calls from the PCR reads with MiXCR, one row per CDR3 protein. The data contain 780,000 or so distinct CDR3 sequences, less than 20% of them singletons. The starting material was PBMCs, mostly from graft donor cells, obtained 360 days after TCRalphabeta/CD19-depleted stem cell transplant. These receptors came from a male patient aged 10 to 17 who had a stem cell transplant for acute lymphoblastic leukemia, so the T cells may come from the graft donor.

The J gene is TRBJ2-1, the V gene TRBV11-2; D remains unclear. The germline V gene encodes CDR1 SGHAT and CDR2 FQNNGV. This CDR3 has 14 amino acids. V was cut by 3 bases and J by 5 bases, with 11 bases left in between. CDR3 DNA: TGTGCCAGCAGCTTGACTCCGATCCACAATGAGCAGTTCTTC. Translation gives CASSLTPIHNEQFF. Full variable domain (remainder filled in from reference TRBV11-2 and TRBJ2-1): EAGVAQSPRYKIIEKRQSVAFWCNPISGHATLYWYQQILGQGPKLLIQFQNNGVVDDSQLPKDRFSAERLKGVDSTLKIQPAKLEDSAVYLCASSLTPIHNEQFFGPGTRLTVL.

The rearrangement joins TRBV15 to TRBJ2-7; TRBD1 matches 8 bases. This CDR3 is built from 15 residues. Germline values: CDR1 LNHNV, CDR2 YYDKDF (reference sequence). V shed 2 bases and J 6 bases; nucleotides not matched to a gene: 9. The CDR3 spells CATSRSRGQGSEQYF. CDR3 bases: TGTGCCACCAGCAGATCCAGGGGGCAGGGCTCCGAGCAGTACTTC. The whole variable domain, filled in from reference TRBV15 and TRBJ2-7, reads DAMVIQNPRYQVTQFGKPVTLSCSQTLNHNVMYWYQQKSSQAPKLLFHYYDKDFNNEADTPDNFQSRRPNTSFCFLDIRSPGLGDTAMYLCATSRSRGQGSEQYFGPGTRLTVT.

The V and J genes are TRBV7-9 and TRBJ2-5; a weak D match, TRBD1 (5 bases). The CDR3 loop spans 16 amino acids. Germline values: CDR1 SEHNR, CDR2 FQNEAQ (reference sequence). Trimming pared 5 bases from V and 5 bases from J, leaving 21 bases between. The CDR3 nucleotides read TGTGCCAGCAGCCCTGGTAGACAGCTGGCCCAGGAGACCCAGTACTTC. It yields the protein CASSPGRQLAQETQYF.

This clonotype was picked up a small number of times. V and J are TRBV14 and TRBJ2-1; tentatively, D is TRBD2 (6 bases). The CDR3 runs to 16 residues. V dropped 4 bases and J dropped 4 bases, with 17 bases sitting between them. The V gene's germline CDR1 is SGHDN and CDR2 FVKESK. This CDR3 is CASSPRQLGTYNEQFF. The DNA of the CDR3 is TGTGCCAGCAGCCCCCGACAGTTAGGGACTTACAATGAGCAGTTCTTC.

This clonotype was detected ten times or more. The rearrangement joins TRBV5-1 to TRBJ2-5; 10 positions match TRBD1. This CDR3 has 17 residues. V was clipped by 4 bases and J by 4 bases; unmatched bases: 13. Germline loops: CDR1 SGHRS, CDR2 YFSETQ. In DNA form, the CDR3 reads TGCGCCAGCAGCAGTCTGAGGAGCCGGGACAGGGGAGAGACCCAGTACTTC. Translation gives CASSSLRSRDRGETQYF.

The CDR3 region is CASTSPLREAFF. The CDR3 DNA is TGTGCCAGCACCAGCCCCCTCCGTGAAGCTTTCTTT. V gene TRBV6-5 combines with J gene TRBJ1-1, with D uncertain. Looked up from germline, CDR1 is MNHEY and CDR2 is SVGAGI. Trimming took off 7 bases at V and 7 bases at J, with 13 bases between the two ends. The CDR3 consists of 12 residues.

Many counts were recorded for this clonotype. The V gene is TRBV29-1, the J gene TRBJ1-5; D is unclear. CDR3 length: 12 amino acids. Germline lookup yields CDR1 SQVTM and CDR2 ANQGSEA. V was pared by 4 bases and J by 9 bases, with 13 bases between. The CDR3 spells CSVVAGPGPQHF. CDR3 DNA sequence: TGCAGCGTTGTCGCAGGACCGGGGCCCCAGCATTTT.

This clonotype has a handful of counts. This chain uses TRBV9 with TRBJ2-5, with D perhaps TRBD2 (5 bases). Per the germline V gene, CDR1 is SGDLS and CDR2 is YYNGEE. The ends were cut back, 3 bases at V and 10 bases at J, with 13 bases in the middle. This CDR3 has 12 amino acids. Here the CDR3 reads CASSGGLGVQYF. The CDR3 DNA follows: TGTGCCAGCAGCGGAGGGTTGGGTGTCCAGTACTTC.

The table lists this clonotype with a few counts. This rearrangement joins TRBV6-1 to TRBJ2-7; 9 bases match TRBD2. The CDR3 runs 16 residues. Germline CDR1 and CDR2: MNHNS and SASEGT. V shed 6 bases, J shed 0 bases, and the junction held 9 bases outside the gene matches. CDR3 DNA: TGTGCCAGCAGACACCTACTAGCGGGCAGCTCCTACGAGCAGTACTTC. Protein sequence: CASRHLLAGSSYEQYF.

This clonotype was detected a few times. The DNA of the CDR3 is TGTGCCAGCACTTTAGCCTCTAGCGCATCCTACGAGCAGTACTTC. Encoded protein: CASTLASSASYEQYF. The chain recombines TRBV7-2 with TRBJ2-7; possibly TRBD2 for D (6 bases). CDR1 SGHTA and CDR2 FQGNSA come from the germline V gene. The V gene lost 7 bases and the J gene lost 1 base, with 17 bases spanning the gap. This CDR3 has 15 residues.

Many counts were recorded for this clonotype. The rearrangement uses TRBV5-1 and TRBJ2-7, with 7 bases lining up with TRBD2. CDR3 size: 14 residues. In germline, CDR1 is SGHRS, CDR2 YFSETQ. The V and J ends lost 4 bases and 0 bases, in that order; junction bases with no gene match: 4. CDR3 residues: CASSPGGTSYEQYF. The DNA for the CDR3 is TGCGCCAGCAGCCCGGGAGGAACCTCCTACGAGCAGTACTTC.

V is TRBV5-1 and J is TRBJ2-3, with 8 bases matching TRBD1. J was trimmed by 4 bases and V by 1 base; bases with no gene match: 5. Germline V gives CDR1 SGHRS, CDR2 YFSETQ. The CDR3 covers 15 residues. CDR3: CASSLISGGADTQYF. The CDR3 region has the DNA TGCGCCAGCAGCTTGATTTCAGGGGGCGCAGATACGCAGTATTTT.

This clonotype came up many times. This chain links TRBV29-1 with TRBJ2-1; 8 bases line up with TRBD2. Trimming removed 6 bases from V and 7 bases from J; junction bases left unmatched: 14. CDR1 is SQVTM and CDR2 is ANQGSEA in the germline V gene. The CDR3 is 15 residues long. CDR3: CSVGHPAGGNNEQFF. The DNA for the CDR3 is TGCAGCGTCGGACATCCGGCGGGAGGCAATAATGAGCAGTTCTTC.

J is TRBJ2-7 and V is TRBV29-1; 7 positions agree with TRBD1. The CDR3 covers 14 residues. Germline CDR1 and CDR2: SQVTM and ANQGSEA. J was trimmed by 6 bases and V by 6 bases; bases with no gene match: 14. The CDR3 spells CSVFPGTAQREQYF. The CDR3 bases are TGCAGCGTATTTCCAGGGACAGCACAACGCGAGCAGTACTTC.

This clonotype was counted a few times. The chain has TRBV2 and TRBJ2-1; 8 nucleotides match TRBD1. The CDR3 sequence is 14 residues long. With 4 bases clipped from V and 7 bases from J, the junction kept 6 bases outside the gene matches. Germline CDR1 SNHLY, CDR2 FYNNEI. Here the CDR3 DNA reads TGTGCCAGCAGTGCCGGGACAGGACGAAATGAGCAGTTCTTC. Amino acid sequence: CASSAGTGRNEQFF.

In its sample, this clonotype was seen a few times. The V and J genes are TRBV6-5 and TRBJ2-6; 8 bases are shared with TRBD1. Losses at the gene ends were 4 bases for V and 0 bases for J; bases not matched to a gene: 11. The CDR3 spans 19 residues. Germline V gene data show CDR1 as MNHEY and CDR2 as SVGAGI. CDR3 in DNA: TGTGCCAGCAGTTCTACCATACAGGGGGTTGTCTCTGGGGCCAACGTCCTGACTTTC. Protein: CASSSTIQGVVSGANVLTF.

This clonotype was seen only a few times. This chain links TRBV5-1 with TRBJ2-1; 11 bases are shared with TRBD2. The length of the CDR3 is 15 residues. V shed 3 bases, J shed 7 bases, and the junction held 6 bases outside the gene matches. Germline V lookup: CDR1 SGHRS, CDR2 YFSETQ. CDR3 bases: TGCGCCAGCAGCTATAGCGGGAGGGCGGGAAATGAGCAGTTCTTC. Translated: CASSYSGRAGNEQFF.

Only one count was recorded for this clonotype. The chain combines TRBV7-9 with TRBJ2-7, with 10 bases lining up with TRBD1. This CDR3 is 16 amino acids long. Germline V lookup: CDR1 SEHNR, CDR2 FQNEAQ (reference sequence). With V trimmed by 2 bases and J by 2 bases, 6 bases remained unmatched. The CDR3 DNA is TGTGCCAGCAGCTTACCCGGACAGGGGGTGGCCTACGAGCAGTACTTC. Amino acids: CASSLPGQGVAYEQYF.

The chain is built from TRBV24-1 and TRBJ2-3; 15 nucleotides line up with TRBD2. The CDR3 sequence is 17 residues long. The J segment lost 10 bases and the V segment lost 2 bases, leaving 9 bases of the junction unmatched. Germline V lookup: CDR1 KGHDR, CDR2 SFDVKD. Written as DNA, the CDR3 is TGTGCCACCAGTGATTCCTCCGGGACTAGCGGGAGGATCGCGCAGTATTTT. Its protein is CATSDSSGTSGRIAQYF.

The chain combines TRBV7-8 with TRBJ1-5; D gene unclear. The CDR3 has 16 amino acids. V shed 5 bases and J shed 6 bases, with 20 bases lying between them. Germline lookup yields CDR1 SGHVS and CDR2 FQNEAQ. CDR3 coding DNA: TGTGCCAGCAGCCGGTCGGGAGGAGGATCGGGTCAGCCCCAGCATTTT. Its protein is CASSRSGGGSGQPQHF.

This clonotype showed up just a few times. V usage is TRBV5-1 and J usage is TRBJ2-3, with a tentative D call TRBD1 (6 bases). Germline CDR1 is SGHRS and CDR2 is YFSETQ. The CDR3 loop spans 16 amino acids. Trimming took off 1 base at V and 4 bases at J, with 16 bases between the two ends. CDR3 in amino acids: CASSLRGHTRPDTQYF. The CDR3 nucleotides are TGCGCCAGCAGCTTGAGGGGACACACTCGTCCAGATACGCAGTATTTT.

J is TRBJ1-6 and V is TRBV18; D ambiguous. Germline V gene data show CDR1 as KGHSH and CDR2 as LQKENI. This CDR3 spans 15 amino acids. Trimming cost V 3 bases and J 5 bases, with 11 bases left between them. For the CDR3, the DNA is TGTGCCAGCTCACCCCACAACCCGAATAATTCACCCCTCCACTTT. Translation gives CASSPHNPNNSPLHF.

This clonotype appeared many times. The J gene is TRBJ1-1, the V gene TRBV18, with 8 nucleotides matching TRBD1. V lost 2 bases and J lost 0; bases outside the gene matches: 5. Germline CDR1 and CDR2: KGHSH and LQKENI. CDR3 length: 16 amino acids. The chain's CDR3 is CASSPGTGNMNTEAFF. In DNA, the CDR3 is TGTGCCAGCTCACCAGGGACAGGCAACATGAACACTGAAGCTTTCTTT.

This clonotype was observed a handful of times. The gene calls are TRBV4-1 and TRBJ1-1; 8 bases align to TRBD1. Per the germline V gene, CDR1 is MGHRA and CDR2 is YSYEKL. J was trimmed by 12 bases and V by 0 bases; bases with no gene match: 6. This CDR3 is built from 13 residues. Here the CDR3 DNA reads TGCGCCAGCAGCCAAGAAGGGGACAGGCTGTCTTTCTTT. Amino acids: CASSQEGDRLSFF.

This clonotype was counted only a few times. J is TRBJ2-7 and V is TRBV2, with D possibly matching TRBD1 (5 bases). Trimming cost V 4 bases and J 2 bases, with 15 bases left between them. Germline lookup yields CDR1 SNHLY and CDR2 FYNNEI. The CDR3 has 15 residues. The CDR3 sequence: CASSVDRYRTYEQYF. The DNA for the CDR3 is TGTGCCAGCAGTGTTGACCGATACAGGACCTACGAGCAGTACTTC.

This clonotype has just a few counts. The CDR3, as DNA: TGTGCCACCAGCAGAGCGGGCGGGAGGTACACCCAGTACTTC. The encoded protein is CATSRAGGRYTQYF. V and J are TRBV15 and TRBJ2-5; TRBD2 aligns across 8 bases. The junction had 6 bases not matched to a gene; V was cut back by 1 base and J by 8 bases. The CDR3 contains 14 residues. Germline CDR1 and CDR2: LNHNV and YYDKDF (reference sequence).

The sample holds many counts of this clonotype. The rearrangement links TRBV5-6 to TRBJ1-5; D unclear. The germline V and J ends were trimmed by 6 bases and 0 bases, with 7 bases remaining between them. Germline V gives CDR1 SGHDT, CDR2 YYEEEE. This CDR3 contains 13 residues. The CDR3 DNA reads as TGTGCCAGCAATTTGGGTAGCAATCAGCCCCAGCATTTT. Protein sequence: CASNLGSNQPQHF. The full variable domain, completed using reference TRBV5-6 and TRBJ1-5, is DAGVTQSPTHLIKTRGQQVTLRCSPKSGHDTVSWYQQALGQGPQFIFQYYEEEERQRGNFPDRFSGHQFPNYSSELNVNALLLGDSALYLCASNLGSNQPQHFGDGTRLSIL.

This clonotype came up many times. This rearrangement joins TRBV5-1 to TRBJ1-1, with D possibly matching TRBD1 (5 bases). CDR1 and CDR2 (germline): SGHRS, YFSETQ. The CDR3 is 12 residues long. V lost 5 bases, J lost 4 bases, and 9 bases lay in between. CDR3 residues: CASRSGGTEAFF. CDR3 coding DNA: TGCGCCAGCAGGTCTGGGGGCACTGAAGCTTTCTTT.

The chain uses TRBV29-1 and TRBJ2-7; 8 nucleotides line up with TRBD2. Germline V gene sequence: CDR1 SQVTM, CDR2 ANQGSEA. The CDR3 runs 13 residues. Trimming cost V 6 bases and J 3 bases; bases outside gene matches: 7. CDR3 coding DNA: TGCAGCGTCCTAGGCAGCGGGAGCTACGAGCAGTACTTC. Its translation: CSVLGSGSYEQYF.

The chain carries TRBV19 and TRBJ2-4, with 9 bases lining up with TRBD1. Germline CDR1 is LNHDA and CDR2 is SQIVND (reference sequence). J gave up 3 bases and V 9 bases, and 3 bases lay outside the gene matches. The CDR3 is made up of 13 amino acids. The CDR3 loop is CASLGQGKNIQYF. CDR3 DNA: TGTGCCAGCCTGGGACAGGGCAAAAACATTCAGTACTTC.